Listed here are 29 T cell receptor beta chains from one sample, sequenced in a study of blood T cell repertoires in COVID-19. The protocol was immunoSEQ multiplex PCR, while the TCRdb copy is restricted to in-frame clones and leaves out a portion. The data show roughly 220,000 clones, more than 70% seen once. The specimen was PBMCs or T cells enriched from blood (not recorded which). These receptors were obtained from a man in his thirties or forties with acute COVID-19.

V and J are TRBV29-1 and TRBJ2-1; TRBD2 matches 11 bases. This CDR3 region has 14 residues. The ends lost 2 bases at V and 4 bases at J; junction bases unmatched: 1. CDR1 and CDR2 from the germline V gene are SQVTM and ANQGSEA. CDR3 nucleotide sequence: TGCAGCGTTGAACTAGCGGGGGGATACAATGAGCAGTTCTTC. Protein product: CSVELAGGYNEQFF.

Concerning this clone itself: The CDR3 ends on some other residue instead of the conserved phenylalanine or tryptophan, so this is likely a read error. It is unclear where the CDR3 begins or ends on the DNA, so no DNA is shown, and the CDR3 is as TCRdb lists it. V is TRBV28 and J is TRBJ1-6; the table's D call, TRBD1, has no DNA check behind it. With termini counted, the CDR3 has 8 amino acids. Germline-derived CDR1 and CDR2 are MDHEN and SYDVKM. CDR3: CASSPRRG.

This clone appeared once. J is TRBJ2-1 and V is TRBV10-3; 11 positions agree with TRBD2. CDR3 length: 16 amino acids. J was trimmed by 10 bases and V by 0 bases; bases with no gene match: 8. The germline CDR1 and CDR2 sequences are ENHRY and SYGVKD. The CDR3 DNA reads TGTGCCATCAGTGAGTCTAGCGGGGGGGCGCGACAAGAGCAGTTCTTC. This sequence encodes CAISESSGGARQEQFF.

The chain uses TRBV19 and TRBJ1-2; 7 bases line up with TRBD1. This CDR3 comprises 16 residues. Trimming removed 4 bases from V and 1 base from J; junction bases left unmatched: 9. Germline lookup yields CDR1 LNHDA and CDR2 SQIVND (reference sequence). CDR3 sequence reads: CASSRPGTESNYGYTF. The CDR3 DNA is TGTGCCAGTAGTAGACCCGGGACAGAGAGTAACTATGGCTACACCTTC. Full variable domain (rest looked up from reference TRBV19 and TRBJ1-2): DGGITQSPKYLFRKEGQNVTLSCEQNLNHDAMYWYRQDPGQGLRLIYYSQIVNDFQKGDIAEGYSVSREKKESFPLTVTSAQKNPTAFYLCASSRPGTESNYGYTFGSGTRLTVV.

CDR3 sequence (DNA): TGCGCCAGCAGCCAAGGACTAGCGGGGACCCACGAGCAGTACTTC. As protein: CASSQGLAGTHEQYF. This chain joins TRBV4-1 and TRBJ2-7; TRBD2 agrees at 11 bases. The CDR3 runs 15 residues. The ends lost 1 base at V and 5 bases at J; junction bases unmatched: 4. The germline gives CDR1 MGHRA, CDR2 YSYEKL.

This clone has just a few counts. This rearrangement joins TRBV28 to TRBJ1-1; 8 bases match TRBD1. J was trimmed by 0 bases and V by 6 bases; bases with no gene match: 6. Germline CDR1 and CDR2: MDHEN and SYDVKM. The CDR3 covers 15 residues. CDR3: CASSPGDRLNTEAFF. The CDR3 nucleotides are TGTGCCAGCAGCCCCGGGGACAGGCTGAACACTGAAGCTTTCTTT. Supplemented by reference TRBV28 and TRBJ1-1, the full variable domain reads DVKVTQSSRYLVKRTGEKVFLECVQDMDHENMFWYRQDPGLGLRLIYFSYDVKMKEKGDIPEGYSVSREKKERFSLILESASTNQTSMYLCASSPGDRLNTEAFFGQGTRLTVV.

The V gene is TRBV10-3, the J gene TRBJ2-7; 8 nucleotides match TRBD1. The CDR3 is made up of 16 amino acids. The germline V gene has CDR1 ENHRY and CDR2 SYGVKD. Trimming cost V 3 bases and J 3 bases; bases outside gene matches: 10. As DNA, the CDR3 is TGTGCCATCAGTGAAAATGAGGGACAGGCGAACTACGAGCAGTACTTC. Translating it yields CAISENEGQANYEQYF.

The chain has TRBV19 and TRBJ1-5; TRBD1 matches 8 bases. With 6 bases clipped from V and 5 bases from J, the junction kept 6 bases outside the gene matches. The CDR3 runs to 14 residues. Germline CDR1 reads LNHDA; CDR2 reads SQIVND (reference sequence). CDR3 in DNA: TGTGCCAGTAGCCACGGACAGGGATATCAGCCCCAGCATTTT. Its translation: CASSHGQGYQPQHF.

The chain is built from TRBV6-5 and TRBJ2-7; weak D call: TRBD2 (5 bases). Trimming removed 0 bases from V and 9 bases from J, with 15 bases in between. There are 14 residues in the CDR3. Per germline, CDR1 MNHEY and CDR2 SVGAGI. This chain's CDR3 is CASSYSSMSGGQYF. CDR3 bases: TGTGCCAGCAGTTACTCGAGTATGTCCGGAGGGCAGTACTTC.

CDR3 coding DNA: TGCGCCAGCAGCTTGGCGACAGACTATAATTCACCCCTCCACTTT. Its translation: CASSLATDYNSPLHF. The chain couples TRBV5-1 to TRBJ1-6, with a tentative D call TRBD1 (5 bases). Trimming shortened V by 0 bases and J by 3 bases, and 7 bases separated the two germline ends. CDR3 size: 15 residues. Germline assignment: CDR1 SGHRS and CDR2 YFSETQ. The complete variable domain, with remaining parts taken from reference TRBV5-1 and TRBJ1-6, reads KAGVTQTPRYLIKTRGQQVTLSCSPISGHRSVSWYQQTPGQGLQFLFEYFSETQRNKGNFPGRFSGRQFSNSRSEMNVSTLELGDSALYLCASSLATDYNSPLHFGNGTRLTVT.

The chain couples TRBV28 to TRBJ2-7; 7 nucleotides line up with TRBD2. The ends lost 3 bases at V and 2 bases at J; junction bases unmatched: 1. CDR1 is MDHEN, CDR2 SYDVKM, per germline. CDR3 length: 13 amino acids. The CDR3 DNA reads as TGTGCCAGCAGTTTGGGACTACCCTACGAGCAGTACTTC. Translating it yields CASSLGLPYEQYF.

The sample holds a few counts of this clone. The chain is built from TRBV7-9 and TRBJ2-5; 8 nucleotides match TRBD1. V trimming: 1 base; J trimming: 5 bases; junction bases outside the gene matches: 3. CDR1 is SEHNR and CDR2 is FQNEAQ in the germline V gene (reference sequence). The CDR3 has 14 residues. The CDR3 DNA reads TGTGCCAGCAGCTTAGGGACAGGGATCGAGACCCAGTACTTC. Amino acid sequence: CASSLGTGIETQYF. Filled out from reference TRBV7-9 and TRBJ2-5, the complete variable domain reads DTGVSQNPRHKITKRGQNVTFRCDPISEHNRLYWYRQTLGQGPEFLTYFQNEAQLEKSRLLSDRFSAERPKGSFSTLEIQRTEQGDSAMYLCASSLGTGIETQYFGPGTRLLVL.

This clone appeared a few times. Other DNA sequences in this specimen translate into the identical CDR3. This chain links TRBV2 with TRBJ2-7, with a tentative D call TRBD2 (5 bases). Trimming took 4 bases from V and 5 from J, leaving 9 bases between them. The CDR3 has 12 amino acids. CDR1 is SNHLY, CDR2 FYNNEI, per germline. Here the CDR3 reads CASSGGGHEQYF. In DNA form, the CDR3 reads TGTGCCAGCAGTGGTGGAGGACACGAGCAGTACTTC. Filled out from reference TRBV2 and TRBJ2-7, the complete variable domain reads EPEVTQTPSHQVTQMGQEVILRCVPISNHLYFYWYRQILGQKVEFLVSFYNNEISEKSEIFDDQFSVERPDGSNFTLKIRSTKLEDSAMYFCASSGGGHEQYFGPGTRLTVT.

The J gene is TRBJ2-5, the V gene TRBV12-5; TRBD2 is a possible D gene (6 bases). The CDR3 runs 14 residues. V was shortened by 5 bases and J by 3 bases, with 13 bases between the two germline ends. The germline V gene has CDR1 LGHNT and CDR2 FRNRAP. The CDR3 bases are TGTGCTAGTGGTGCCGGTTGGGGGGAAGAGACCCAGTACTTC. Its protein product is CASGAGWGEETQYF.

The chain joins TRBV19 to TRBJ2-1, with TRBD1 matching 10 bases. The V and J ends lost 5 bases and 3 bases, in that order; junction bases with no gene match: 4. The CDR3 runs 15 residues. Germline V gene sequence: CDR1 LNHDA, CDR2 SQIVND (reference sequence). The CDR3 DNA is TGTGCCAGTAGTCTGGGACAGGGGAACTACAATGAGCAGTTCTTC. Its protein product is CASSLGQGNYNEQFF. Together with reference TRBV19 and TRBJ2-1, the CDR3 gives the full variable domain: DGGITQSPKYLFRKEGQNVTLSCEQNLNHDAMYWYRQDPGQGLRLIYYSQIVNDFQKGDIAEGYSVSREKKESFPLTVTSAQKNPTAFYLCASSLGQGNYNEQFFGPGTRLTVL.

In this sample, this clone turned up a few times. The rearrangement links TRBV6-2 or TRBV6-3 to TRBJ1-6; 7 bases are shared with TRBD1. Germline loops: CDR1 MNHEY, CDR2 SVGEGT. The length of the CDR3 is 14 residues. Trimming removed 5 bases from V and 5 bases from J; junction bases left unmatched: 3. As DNA, the CDR3 is TGTGCCAGCAGTGGGACAGCCGATAATTCACCCCTCCACTTT. The encoded protein is CASSGTADNSPLHF.

The V gene is TRBV6-5, the J gene TRBJ1-2, with 10 bases aligning to TRBD1. Germline lookup yields CDR1 MNHEY and CDR2 SVGAGI. The CDR3 length is 13 residues. Losses at the gene ends were 6 bases for V and 8 bases for J; bases not matched to a gene: 6. In nucleotides, the CDR3 is TGTGCCAGCAGCCCCGGGACAGGGGTAGGCTACACCTTC. Translated, it gives CASSPGTGVGYTF.

The gene calls are TRBV2 and TRBJ1-6; TRBD1 might be the D (5 bases). The CDR3 length is 13 residues. V was shortened by 11 bases and J by 7 bases, with 15 bases between the two germline ends. CDR1 is SNHLY and CDR2 is FYNNEI in the germline V gene. The CDR3, as DNA: TGTGCCGGCCTCGGGGGTACGAATTCACCCCTCCACTTT. This sequence encodes CAGLGGTNSPLHF.

This chain joins TRBV5-1 and TRBJ1-6; 10 bases fit TRBD1. This CDR3 region has 23 residues. In germline, CDR1 is SGHRS, CDR2 YFSETQ. V lost 0 bases to trimming and J lost 11 bases; unmatched junction nucleotides: 29. The CDR3 DNA is TGCGCCAGCAGCTTGGTACTCGTCCTAACCCCAACCGGGACAGGGGTGTATGAGGCACCCCTCCACTTT. Translating it yields CASSLVLVLTPTGTGVYEAPLHF.

This clone was counted a single time. CDR3 amino acids: CASSTPGQNTEAFF. DNA for the CDR3: TGCGCCAGCAGCACACCTGGCCAGAACACTGAAGCTTTCTTT. V and J are TRBV5-1 and TRBJ1-1; D remains unclear. V was trimmed by 4 bases and J by 1 base, leaving 11 bases between them. Germline V gene lookup returns CDR1 SGHRS and CDR2 YFSETQ. The CDR3 spans 14 residues. The complete variable domain, with remaining parts taken from reference TRBV5-1 and TRBJ1-1, reads KAGVTQTPRYLIKTRGQQVTLSCSPISGHRSVSWYQQTPGQGLQFLFEYFSETQRNKGNFPGRFSGRQFSNSRSEMNVSTLELGDSALYLCASSTPGQNTEAFFGQGTRLTVV.

Concerning this clone itself: The sample carries other DNA sequences with the same CDR3. The V call is TRBV14, the J call TRBJ2-1, with TRBD2 identical over 13 bases. Germline V lookup: CDR1 SGHDN, CDR2 FVKESK. V lost 5 bases to trimming and J lost 7 bases; unmatched junction nucleotides: 5. The length of the CDR3 is 15 residues. CDR3 sequence: CASSTSGGAGNEQFF. The CDR3 DNA is TGTGCCAGCAGCACTAGCGGGGGGGCAGGGAATGAGCAGTTCTTC.

The CDR3 nucleotides are TGTGCCAGCAGCTCCGCCGGGAGGGAGCAGTACTTC. Its protein product is CASSSAGREQYF. The genes are TRBV7-9 and TRBJ2-7, with 7 bases lining up with TRBD2. V shed 4 bases, J shed 7 bases, and the junction held 4 bases outside the gene matches. The CDR3 has 12 residues. The germline gives CDR1 SEHNR, CDR2 FQNEAQ (reference sequence).

J is TRBJ2-3 and V is TRBV5-1, with TRBD1 matching over 11 bases. Unmatched junction bases numbered 4, after V lost 4 bases and J lost 3 bases. The CDR3 is 15 amino acids. Per germline, CDR1 SGHRS and CDR2 YFSETQ. The CDR3 DNA reads TGCGCCAGCAGCGGGGACAGGGGGGAGACAGATACGCAGTATTTT. It codes for CASSGDRGETDTQYF. Drawing the rest from reference TRBV5-1 and TRBJ2-3, the complete variable domain is KAGVTQTPRYLIKTRGQQVTLSCSPISGHRSVSWYQQTPGQGLQFLFEYFSETQRNKGNFPGRFSGRQFSNSRSEMNVSTLELGDSALYLCASSGDRGETDTQYFGPGTRLTVL.

This clone was seen a few times. The rearrangement uses TRBV7-9 and TRBJ2-2; 8 positions agree with TRBD1. CDR1 and CDR2 from the germline V gene are SEHNR and FQNEAQ (reference sequence). The V segment lost 5 bases and the J segment 6 bases; nucleotides outside the gene matches: 14. The CDR3 is 17 residues long. The CDR3 region has the DNA TGTGCCAGCAGCCCTAACTGGGACAGGCCTATGTCCGGGGAGCTGTTTTTT. Its protein product is CASSPNWDRPMSGELFF. Based on the CDR3 plus reference TRBV7-9 and TRBJ2-2, the full variable domain is DTGVSQNPRHKITKRGQNVTFRCDPISEHNRLYWYRQTLGQGPEFLTYFQNEAQLEKSRLLSDRFSAERPKGSFSTLEIQRTEQGDSAMYLCASSPNWDRPMSGELFFGEGSRLTVL.

This clone has a handful of counts. The chain employs TRBV19 and TRBJ1-1, with D possibly being TRBD1 (5 bases). This CDR3 region has 12 residues. Trimming shortened V by 8 bases and J by 2 bases, and 9 bases separated the two germline ends. The germline CDR1 and CDR2 sequences are LNHDA and SQIVND (reference sequence). In DNA form, the CDR3 reads TGTGCCAGTGGGGGGGGAAACACTGAAGCTTTCTTT. Translation gives CASGGGNTEAFF.

The rearrangement joins TRBV6-5 to TRBJ1-1, with a possible D match to TRBD1 (5 bases). Germline loops: CDR1 MNHEY, CDR2 SVGAGI. Trimming pared 8 bases from V and 2 bases from J, leaving 12 bases between. The CDR3 loop spans 13 amino acids. DNA for the CDR3: TGTGCCAGCTCAGTAGGGGCCAACACTGAAGCTTTCTTT. Its protein product is CASSVGANTEAFF.

The V and J genes are TRBV4-2 and TRBJ2-5; 9 nucleotides line up with TRBD2. Germline V gene lookup returns CDR1 LGHNA and CDR2 YNFKEQ. V shed 2 bases, J shed 1 base, and the junction held 2 bases outside the gene matches. The CDR3 spans 15 residues. CDR3 nucleotides: TGTGCCAGCAGCCAAACGCGGGGGGGCCAAGAGACCCAGTACTTC. Translating it yields CASSQTRGGQETQYF.

CDR3 in amino acids: CASSFTSSYNSPLHF. The CDR3 DNA follows: TGCGCCAGCAGCTTTACGAGCTCCTATAATTCACCCCTCCACTTT. V and J are TRBV5-1 and TRBJ1-6; D gene uncertain. Looked up from germline, CDR1 is SGHRS and CDR2 is YFSETQ. This CDR3 region has 15 residues. V gave up 2 bases and J gave up 0 bases, with 6 bases separating them.

The chain is built from TRBV9 and TRBJ2-3; weak D call: TRBD2 (5 bases). The germline CDR1 and CDR2 sequences are SGDLS and YYNGEE. V gave up 3 bases and J gave up 3 bases, with 14 bases separating them. This CDR3 comprises 15 residues. CDR3 in DNA: TGTGCCAGCAGCGAACCGGGGAGTGGGACAGATACGCAGTATTTT. It yields the protein CASSEPGSGTDTQYF. Drawing the rest from reference TRBV9 and TRBJ2-3, the complete variable domain is DSGVTQTPKHLITATGQRVTLRCSPRSGDLSVYWYQQSLDQGLQFLIQYYNGEERAKGNILERFSAQQFPDLHSELNLSSLELGDSALYFCASSEPGSGTDTQYFGPGTRLTVL.